The next 23 T cell receptor beta chains were all read from a single sample in a study of CD8+ T cells in alopecia areata. In each case, RNA was isolated and then reverse transcribed into cDNA as the sequencing template. Clones were sequenced by immunoSEQ multiplex PCR, and TCRdb holds only the in-frame ones, with some missing. Of around 210,000 clones listed, under 70% are singletons. Regarding treatment: oral pan-JAK inhibitor, 5-10 mg twice daily. The input for sequencing was CD4+ T cells sorted from blood, taken at week 4, from a patient treated with tofacitinib. The origin of the receptors is a human donor with alopecia areata.

The V gene is TRBV11-2, the J gene TRBJ2-7, with no clear D. Germline CDR1 is SGHAT and CDR2 is FQNNGV. The CDR3 loop spans 12 amino acids. V lost 3 bases, J lost 7 bases, and 10 bases lay in between. The DNA for the CDR3 is TGTGCCAGCAGCTTGACCATTGGGGAGCAGTACTTC. This translates into CASSLTIGEQYF.

The chain's CDR3 is CASSPSVRPPWETQYF. In DNA, the CDR3 is TGCGCCAGCAGCCCGAGCGTAAGGCCTCCTTGGGAGACCCAGTACTTC. The chain is built from TRBV5-1 and TRBJ2-5; D gene uncertain. There are 16 residues in the CDR3. CDR1 is SGHRS and CDR2 is YFSETQ in the germline V gene. Trimming pared 4 bases from V and 5 bases from J, leaving 21 bases between.

This clone was counted between two and nine times. This chain uses TRBV6-4 with TRBJ2-1, with 10 nucleotides matching TRBD1. The CDR3 sequence is 14 residues long. The V segment lost 1 base and the J segment 8 bases; nucleotides outside the gene matches: 2. Germline-derived CDR1 and CDR2 are MRHNA and SNTAGT. CDR3 residues: CASSDWDRGYEQFF. As DNA, the CDR3 is TGTGCCAGCAGTGACTGGGACAGGGGCTATGAGCAGTTCTTC.

With regard to this clone: The sample carries other DNA sequences with the same CDR3. The chain links TRBV5-1 to TRBJ2-5; perhaps TRBD1 as D (5 bases). CDR3 size: 12 residues. Germline CDR1 reads SGHRS; CDR2 reads YFSETQ. Trimming left V 0 bases short and J 5 bases short, with 5 bases between. The CDR3 DNA reads as TGCGCCAGCAGCTTGGAGGGGGAGACCCAGTACTTC. This translates into CASSLEGETQYF. Filled out from reference TRBV5-1 and TRBJ2-5, the complete variable domain reads KAGVTQTPRYLIKTRGQQVTLSCSPISGHRSVSWYQQTPGQGLQFLFEYFSETQRNKGNFPGRFSGRQFSNSRSEMNVSTLELGDSALYLCASSLEGETQYFGPGTRLLVL.

The V gene is TRBV7-2, the J gene TRBJ1-1; perhaps TRBD1 as D (6 bases). Trimming stripped 1 base from V and 8 bases from J, with 14 bases between. This CDR3 region has 14 residues. Germline values: CDR1 SGHTA, CDR2 FQGNSA. CDR3 amino acids: CASSLDGTPREAFF. The CDR3 DNA reads TGTGCCAGCAGCTTAGACGGGACACCAAGGGAAGCTTTCTTT.

The rearrangement joins TRBV29-1 to TRBJ2-7; tentative D call: TRBD2 (6 bases). The CDR3 is 13 amino acids. Trimming removed 7 bases at V and 2 bases at J, with 15 bases between. Germline V gives CDR1 SQVTM, CDR2 ANQGSEA. This CDR3 is CSAHTPGAYEQYF. CDR3 DNA sequence: TGCAGCGCCCACACCCCGGGGGCCTACGAGCAGTACTTC.

This clone was seen only once. This chain joins TRBV27 and TRBJ2-1; 8 bases match TRBD1. With V trimmed by 7 bases and J by 14 bases, 7 bases remained unmatched. The CDR3 has 11 residues. Per the germline V gene, CDR1 is MNHEY and CDR2 is SMNVEV (reference sequence). The CDR3 is CASTDRGSKFF. CDR3 bases: TGTGCCAGCACCGACAGGGGAAGCAAGTTCTTC.

The chain joins TRBV7-8 to TRBJ1-1; D is uncertain. V was shortened by 7 bases and J by 0 bases, with 9 bases between the two germline ends. The CDR3 runs 13 residues. CDR1 is SGHVS, CDR2 FQNEAQ, per germline. The DNA for the CDR3 is TGTGCCAGCACAATCCGGGTGAACACTGAAGCTTTCTTT. Its protein is CASTIRVNTEAFF. Variable domain in full (rest from reference TRBV7-8 and TRBJ1-1): GAGVSQSPRYKVAKRGQDVALRCDPISGHVSLFWYQQALGQGPEFLTYFQNEAQLDKSGLPSDRFFAERPEGSVSTLKIQRTQQEDSAVYLCASTIRVNTEAFFGQGTRLTVV.

The chain carries TRBV2 and TRBJ2-3; no clear D gene. The V gene's germline CDR1 is SNHLY and CDR2 FYNNEI. V gave up 3 bases and J gave up 4 bases, with 14 bases separating them. CDR3 size: 15 residues. The CDR3 DNA sequence: TGTGCCAGCAGTGAGATAGGGCCCCAGGCAGATACGCAGTATTTT. This sequence encodes CASSEIGPQADTQYF.

V is TRBV27 and J is TRBJ2-6; no clear D gene. The CDR3 extends over 17 amino acids. Deletions cut 5 bases from V and 0 bases from J, with 14 bases between. In germline, CDR1 is MNHEY, CDR2 SMNVEV (reference sequence). This CDR3 is CASSPSGGSSGANVLTF. CDR3 coding DNA: TGTGCCAGCAGTCCCTCCGGCGGCAGCTCTGGGGCCAACGTCCTGACTTTC.

The chain recombines TRBV19 with TRBJ1-1; no firm D call. The CDR3 sequence is 14 residues long. Germline CDR1 reads LNHDA; CDR2 reads SQIVND (reference sequence). V was shortened by 1 base and J by 4 bases, with 10 bases between the two germline ends. The DNA for the CDR3 is TGTGCCAGTAGTATAGTCATAGATGGCACTGAAGCTTTCTTT. This gives the protein CASSIVIDGTEAFF.

This clone showed up just a few times. The chain uses TRBV20-1 and TRBJ2-3; D is undetermined. Germline V lookup: CDR1 DFQATT, CDR2 SNEGSKA (reference sequence). The CDR3 is 11 residues long. V was trimmed by 5 bases and J by 2 bases, leaving 5 bases between them. CDR3 bases: TGCAGTGCTGATTACACAGATACGCAGTATTTT. This gives the protein CSADYTDTQYF.

The rearrangement links TRBV5-1 to TRBJ2-7, with TRBD1 as a possible D gene (6 bases). Germline CDR1 and CDR2: SGHRS and YFSETQ. V gave up 7 bases and J gave up 0 bases, with 14 bases separating them. This CDR3 comprises 14 residues. CDR3 residues: CASFKTGNSYEQYF. The CDR3 region has the DNA TGCGCCAGCTTCAAGACAGGCAACTCCTACGAGCAGTACTTC.

The rearrangement uses TRBV7-2 and TRBJ2-7, with a possible D match to TRBD1 (5 bases). The V gene's germline CDR1 is SGHTA and CDR2 FQGNSA. The CDR3 is 16 amino acids. Deletions cut 0 bases from V and 3 bases from J, with 15 bases between. CDR3 DNA sequence: TGTGCCAGCAGCTTAGCAGGTCCAGGGTGGTACTACGAGCAGTACTTC. It codes for CASSLAGPGWYYEQYF.

The chain has TRBV2 and TRBJ1-2; D is unresolved. Deletions cut 6 bases from V and 5 bases from J, with 16 bases between. There are 14 residues in the CDR3. Germline assignment: CDR1 SNHLY and CDR2 FYNNEI. The CDR3 DNA is TGTGCCAGCAGAAACCGAGGGCAGGCGTATGGCTACACCTTC. Translated, it gives CASRNRGQAYGYTF.

This clone was counted only a few times. In DNA, the CDR3 is TGTGCCAGCATCCGACTAGCGGGGGGGGATACGCAGTATTTT. Translated, it gives CASIRLAGGDTQYF. V and J are TRBV7-2 and TRBJ2-3, with 14 bases identical to TRBD2. Unmatched junction bases numbered 3, after V lost 7 bases and J lost 6 bases. Germline CDR1 reads SGHTA; CDR2 reads FQGNSA. CDR3 size: 14 residues.

The CDR3 DNA sequence: TGCAGTGTCGTGCTGGAGTACGAGCAGTACTTC. Protein sequence: CSVVLEYEQYF. The chain couples TRBV20-1 to TRBJ2-7; D is ambiguous. The CDR3 loop spans 11 amino acids. CDR1 is DFQATT and CDR2 is SNEGSKA in the germline V gene (reference sequence). The V end was cut by 7 bases, the J end by 4 bases, with 11 bases between.

CDR3 amino acids: CASSFWARTDTQYF. CDR3 in DNA: TGTGCCAGCAGTTTTTGGGCCCGCACAGATACGCAGTATTTT. The V gene is TRBV27, the J gene TRBJ2-3; D gene unclear. Germline V CDR1 and CDR2: MNHEY, SMNVEV (reference sequence). This CDR3 spans 14 amino acids. Trimming stripped 3 bases from V and 1 base from J, with 8 bases between.

The genes are TRBV6-5 and TRBJ2-3; TRBD1 agrees at 8 bases. The CDR3 sequence is 13 residues long. Trimming at V came to 6 bases and at J to 4 bases, leaving 3 bases not matched to a gene. Germline assignment: CDR1 MNHEY and CDR2 SVGAGI. The CDR3 region is CASRGQGSDTQYF. Here the CDR3 DNA reads TGTGCCAGCAGAGGACAGGGATCAGATACGCAGTATTTT.

The rearrangement links TRBV19 to TRBJ1-1; a possible D gene is TRBD1 (5 bases). The CDR3 runs 16 residues. Germline lookup yields CDR1 LNHDA and CDR2 SQIVND (reference sequence). V lost 7 bases and J 0 bases, leaving 18 bases between the germline ends. CDR3 residues: CASTDSGAPMNTEAFF. CDR3 sequence (DNA): TGTGCCAGTACGGATTCCGGGGCCCCCATGAACACTGAAGCTTTCTTT.

This chain connects TRBV6-5 to TRBJ1-1; tentatively, D is TRBD1 (6 bases). Germline loops: CDR1 MNHEY, CDR2 SVGAGI. There are 13 residues in the CDR3. V was pared by 4 bases and J by 0 bases, with 6 bases between. CDR3 DNA: TGTGCCAGCAGTTGGACAGTGAACACTGAAGCTTTCTTT. This encodes CASSWTVNTEAFF.

CDR3: CASSPPRGSTDTQYF. Here the CDR3 DNA reads TGCGCCAGCAGCCCCCCGCGGGGAAGCACAGATACGCAGTATTTT. V gene TRBV5-1 combines with J gene TRBJ2-3; D may be TRBD2 (6 bases). The CDR3 totals 15 residues. The V end was cut by 4 bases, the J end by 0 bases, with 12 bases between. Looked up from germline, CDR1 is SGHRS and CDR2 is YFSETQ.

The genes are TRBV9 and TRBJ2-2, with TRBD1 matching over 7 bases. V lost 0 bases and J lost 4; bases outside the gene matches: 3. Germline assignment: CDR1 SGDLS and CDR2 YYNGEE. CDR3 length: 15 amino acids. CDR3 region: CASSVGQGVTGELFF. DNA of the CDR3: TGTGCCAGCAGCGTAGGACAGGGCGTCACCGGGGAGCTGTTTTTT.